This T cell receptor beta chain is from a study of T cells in Graves' hyperthyroidism and ophthalmopathy. About the study: Before any treatment, at initial diagnosis, peripheral blood was collected.

General study points: Model-based prediction identified ophthalmopathy a median 6.5 months prior to its onset.

This clonotype appeared many times. Its antigen is still unknown. TCR beta CDR3 regions were amplified from RNA transcripts. During a first-round RT-PCR of the TCR CDR3, the HTBI primer set was used. From the multiplex PCR reads, TCRdb called clonotypes with MiXCR, one entry per CDR3 protein. The sample carries 400,000 to 600,000 distinct CDR3 sequences, less than 25% recorded once. Diagnoses were made from clinical symptoms, serum measures (thyroxine and TRAb), thyroid ultrasound and orbital computed tomography. V lost 3 bases, J lost 5 bases, and 2 bases stayed unmatched. This CDR3 spans 15 amino acids.

This clonotype was sampled from a young man with Graves' hyperthyroidism. Sequenced sample: blood. The V gene is TRBV12-3 or TRBV12-4, the J gene TRBJ1-3; the match to TRBD1 covers 12 bases. The CDR3 region has the DNA TGTGCCAGCAGTTTTGGGGACAGGGGGCGAAACACCATATATTTT. This sequence encodes CASSFGDRGRNTIYF.